This T cell receptor beta chain was captured in a study of blood T cell repertoires in COVID-19. The assay was immunoSEQ multiplex PCR, and TCRdb's table has in-frame clones only and misses some. The data contain approximately 72,000 clones, 75% to 85% of them singletons. Germline lookup yields CDR1 SNHLY and CDR2 FYNNEI. This CDR3 has 12 residues. V lost 2 bases, J lost 13 bases, and 12 bases lay in between. This sequence joins TRBV2 and TRBJ2-1; tentatively, D is TRBD2 (5 bases). The specimen was peripheral blood. The sequence was obtained from a man aged 45-60 years with acute or convalescent COVID-19. The CDR3 DNA follows: TGTGCCAGCAGTGAACGTACTAGGACTCAGTTCTTC. It is translated as CASSERTRTQFF.